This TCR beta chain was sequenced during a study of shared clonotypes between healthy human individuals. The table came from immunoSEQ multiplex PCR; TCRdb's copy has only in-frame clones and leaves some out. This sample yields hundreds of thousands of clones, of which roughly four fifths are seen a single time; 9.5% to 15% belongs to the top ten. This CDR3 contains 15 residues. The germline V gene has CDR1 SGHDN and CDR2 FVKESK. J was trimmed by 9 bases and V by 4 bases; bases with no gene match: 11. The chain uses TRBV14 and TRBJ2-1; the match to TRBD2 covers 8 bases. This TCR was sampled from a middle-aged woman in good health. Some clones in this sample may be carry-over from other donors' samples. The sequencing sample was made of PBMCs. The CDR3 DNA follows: TGTGCCAGCAGCCTCCAAGGGACTAGGAGCCTTGAGCAGTTCTTC. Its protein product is CASSLQGTRSLEQFF. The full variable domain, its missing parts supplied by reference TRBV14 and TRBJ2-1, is EAGVTQFPSHSVIEKGQTVTLRCDPISGHDNLYWYRRVMGKEIKFLLHFVKESKQDESGMPNNRFLAERTGGTYSTLKVQPAELEDSGVYFCASSLQGTRSLEQFFGPGTRLTVL.